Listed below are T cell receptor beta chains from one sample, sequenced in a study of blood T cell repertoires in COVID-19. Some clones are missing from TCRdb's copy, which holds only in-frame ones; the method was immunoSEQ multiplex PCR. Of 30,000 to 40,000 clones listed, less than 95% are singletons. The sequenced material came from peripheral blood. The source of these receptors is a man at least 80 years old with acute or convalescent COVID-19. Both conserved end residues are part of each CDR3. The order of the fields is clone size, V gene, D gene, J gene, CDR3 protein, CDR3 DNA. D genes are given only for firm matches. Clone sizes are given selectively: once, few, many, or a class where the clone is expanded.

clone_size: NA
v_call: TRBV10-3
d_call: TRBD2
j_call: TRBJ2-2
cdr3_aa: CAIGVAGRTGELFF
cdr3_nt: TGTGCCATTGGAGTAGCGGGGAGGACCGGGGAGCTGTTTTTT

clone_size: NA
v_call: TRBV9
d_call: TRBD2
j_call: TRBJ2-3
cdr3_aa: CASSVTSGGDTQYF
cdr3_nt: TGTGCCAGCAGCGTGACTAGCGGGGGGGATACGCAGTATTTT

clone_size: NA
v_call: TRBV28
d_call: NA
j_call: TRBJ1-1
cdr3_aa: CASSRGGAVAEAFF
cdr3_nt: TGTGCCAGCAGCCGGGGGGGGGCGGTTGCTGAAGCTTTCTTT

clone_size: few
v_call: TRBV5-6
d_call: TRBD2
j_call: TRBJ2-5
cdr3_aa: CASSPGTSGLYQETQYF
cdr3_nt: TGTGCCAGCAGCCCCGGGACTAGCGGGCTTTACCAAGAGACCCAGTACTTC

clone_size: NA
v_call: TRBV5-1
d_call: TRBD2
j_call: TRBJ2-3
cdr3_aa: CASSSGTSRTDTQYF
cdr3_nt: TGCGCCAGCAGCTCGGGGACTAGCCGCACAGATACGCAGTATTTT

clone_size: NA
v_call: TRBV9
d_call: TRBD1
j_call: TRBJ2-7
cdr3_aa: CASSPSQGATYEQYF
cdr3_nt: TGTGCCAGCAGCCCATCACAGGGGGCCACCTACGAGCAGTACTTC

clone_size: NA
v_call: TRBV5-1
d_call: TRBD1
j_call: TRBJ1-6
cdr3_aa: CASSFRTGGNSPLHF
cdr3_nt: TGCGCCAGCAGCTTCCGTACAGGGGGGAATTCACCCCTCCACTTT

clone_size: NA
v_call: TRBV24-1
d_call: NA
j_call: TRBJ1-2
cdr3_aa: CATSAADSSRHGYTF
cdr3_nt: TGTGCCACCAGTGCTGCAGACTCATCTCGGCATGGCTACACCTTC

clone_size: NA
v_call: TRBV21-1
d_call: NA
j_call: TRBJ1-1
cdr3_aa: CASSKDGGVNTEAFF
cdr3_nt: TGTGCCAGCAGCAAAGACGGAGGAGTGAACACTGAAGCTTTCTTT

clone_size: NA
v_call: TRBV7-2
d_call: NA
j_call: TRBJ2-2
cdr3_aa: CASSRDSNTGELFF
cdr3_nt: TGTGCCAGCAGCCGGGACTCTAACACCGGGGAGCTGTTTTTT

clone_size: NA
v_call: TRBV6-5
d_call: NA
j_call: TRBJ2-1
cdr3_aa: CASSLGGRVYEQFF
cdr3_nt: TGTGCCAGCAGTCTGGGGGGAAGGGTCTATGAGCAGTTCTTC

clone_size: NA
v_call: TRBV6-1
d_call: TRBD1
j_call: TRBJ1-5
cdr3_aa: CASSEGTTGRQPQHF
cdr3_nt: TGTGCCAGCAGTGAGGGGACGACAGGGCGTCAGCCCCAGCATTTT

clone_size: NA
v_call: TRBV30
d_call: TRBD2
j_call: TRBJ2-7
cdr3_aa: CAWGTSAYEQYF
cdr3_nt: TGTGCCTGGGGGACTAGCGCCTACGAGCAGTACTTC

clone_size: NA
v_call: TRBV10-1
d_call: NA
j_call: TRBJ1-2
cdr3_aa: CASSEGSYGYTF
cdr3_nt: TGCGCCAGCAGTGAGGGGAGTTATGGCTACACCTTC

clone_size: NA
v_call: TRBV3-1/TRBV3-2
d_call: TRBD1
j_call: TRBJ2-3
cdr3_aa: CASSQLQGADTQYF
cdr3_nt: TGTGCCAGCAGCCAACTACAGGGGGCGGATACGCAGTATTTT

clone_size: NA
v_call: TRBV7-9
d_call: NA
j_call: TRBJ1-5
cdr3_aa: CASSLDRAQPQHF
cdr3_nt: TGTGCCAGCAGCTTAGACAGGGCCCAGCCCCAGCATTTT

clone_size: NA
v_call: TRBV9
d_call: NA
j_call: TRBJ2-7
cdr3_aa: CASSEGARGEQYF
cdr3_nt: TGTGCCAGCAGCGAAGGGGCGCGTGGGGAGCAGTACTTC

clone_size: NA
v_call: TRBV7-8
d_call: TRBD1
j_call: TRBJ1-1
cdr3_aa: CASSIGTGGNTEAFF
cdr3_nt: TGTGCCAGCAGCATCGGGACAGGGGGGAACACTGAAGCTTTCTTT

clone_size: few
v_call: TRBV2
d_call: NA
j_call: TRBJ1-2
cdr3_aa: CASSGQSYGYTF
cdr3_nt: TGTGCCAGCAGTGGCCAGTCCTATGGCTACACCTTC

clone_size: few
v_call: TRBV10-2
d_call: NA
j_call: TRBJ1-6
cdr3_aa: CASSDLGGFSYNSPLHF
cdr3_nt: TGCGCCAGCAGCGACCTGGGGGGGTTTTCCTATAATTCACCCCTCCACTTT

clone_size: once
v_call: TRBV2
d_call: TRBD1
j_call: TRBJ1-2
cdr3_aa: CASSATRGTGDGYTF
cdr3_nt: TGTGCCAGCAGTGCAACCCGCGGGACAGGGGATGGCTACACCTTC

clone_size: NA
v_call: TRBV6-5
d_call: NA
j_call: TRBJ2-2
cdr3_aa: CASSRSISGTGELFF
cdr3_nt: TGTGCCAGCAGCCGATCGATTTCCGGCACCGGGGAGCTGTTTTTT

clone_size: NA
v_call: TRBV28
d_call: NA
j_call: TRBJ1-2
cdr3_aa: CASSFRTTGPGGYTF
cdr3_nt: TGTGCCAGCAGTTTTCGTACCACAGGGCCAGGGGGCTACACCTTC

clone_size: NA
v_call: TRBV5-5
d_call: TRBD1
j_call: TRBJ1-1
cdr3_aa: CASSSTWSGGGTEAFF
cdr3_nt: TGTGCCAGCAGCTCGACGTGGTCAGGGGGCGGCACTGAAGCTTTCTTT

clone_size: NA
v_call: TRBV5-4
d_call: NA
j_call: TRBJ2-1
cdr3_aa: CASSSPGTGSSYNEQFF
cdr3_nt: TGTGCCAGCAGCTCACCTGGTACTGGGAGCTCCTACAATGAGCAGTTCTTC

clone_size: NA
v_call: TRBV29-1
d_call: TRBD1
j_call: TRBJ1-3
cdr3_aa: CSVSGQGGNTIYF
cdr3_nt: TGCAGCGTTTCGGGACAGGGTGGAAACACCATATATTTT

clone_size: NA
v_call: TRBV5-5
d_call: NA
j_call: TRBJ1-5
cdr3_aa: CASSPEGPGARSNQPQHF
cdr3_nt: TGTGCCAGCAGCCCCGAAGGCCCAGGGGCTAGGAGCAATCAGCCCCAGCATTTT

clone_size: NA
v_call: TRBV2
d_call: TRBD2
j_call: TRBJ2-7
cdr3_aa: CASSNRDYRNEQYF
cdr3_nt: TGTGCCAGCAGTAACCGGGACTACCGGAACGAGCAGTACTTC

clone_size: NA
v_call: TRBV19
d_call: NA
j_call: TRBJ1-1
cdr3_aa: CASSIKLGRTPEAFF
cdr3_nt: TGTGCCAGTAGTATTAAGTTAGGGAGGACACCTGAAGCTTTCTTT

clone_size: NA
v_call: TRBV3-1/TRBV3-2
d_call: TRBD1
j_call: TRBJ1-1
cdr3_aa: CASSQGWGQGRPVAFF
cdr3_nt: TGTGCCAGCAGCCAAGGTTGGGGACAGGGCCGGCCTGTGGCTTTCTTT

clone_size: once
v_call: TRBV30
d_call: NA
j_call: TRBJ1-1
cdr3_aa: CAWTLLKRMNTEAFF
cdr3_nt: TGTGCCTGGACCTTGCTTAAGCGCATGAACACTGAAGCTTTCTTT

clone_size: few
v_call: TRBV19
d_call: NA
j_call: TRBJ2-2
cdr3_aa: CASSILGDTGELFF
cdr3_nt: TGTGCCAGTAGTATTCTAGGGGATACCGGGGAGCTGTTTTTT

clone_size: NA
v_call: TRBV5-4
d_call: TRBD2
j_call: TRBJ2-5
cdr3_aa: CASSISGGRQGTQYF
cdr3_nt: TGTGCCAGCAGCATCAGCGGGGGCCGCCAGGGGACCCAGTACTTC

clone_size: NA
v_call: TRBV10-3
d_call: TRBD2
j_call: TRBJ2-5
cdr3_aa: CAIRGAGGEETQYF
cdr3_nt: TGTGCCATCCGTGGGGCGGGGGGGGAAGAGACCCAGTACTTC

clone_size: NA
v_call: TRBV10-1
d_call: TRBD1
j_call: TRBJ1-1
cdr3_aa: CASSDGQGSTEAFF
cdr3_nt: TGCGCCAGCAGTGACGGACAGGGGAGCACTGAAGCTTTCTTT

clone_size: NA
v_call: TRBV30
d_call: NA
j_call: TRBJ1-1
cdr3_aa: CAWTPGGREAFF
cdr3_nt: TGTGCCTGGACCCCGGGGGGCAGAGAAGCTTTCTTT

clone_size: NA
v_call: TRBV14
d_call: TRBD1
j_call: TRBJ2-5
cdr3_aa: CASSQDRAPLGQQETQYF
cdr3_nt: TGTGCCAGCAGCCAAGACCGAGCTCCTTTGGGACAGCAAGAGACCCAGTACTTC

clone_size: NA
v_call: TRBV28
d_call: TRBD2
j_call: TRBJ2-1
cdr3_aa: CASSPEETSGGVAEQFF
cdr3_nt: TGTGCCAGCAGTCCGGAAGAGACTAGCGGGGGGGTTGCTGAGCAGTTCTTC

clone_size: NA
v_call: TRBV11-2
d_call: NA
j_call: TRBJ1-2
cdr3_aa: CASSSPLWGGSYGYTF
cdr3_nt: TGTGCCAGCAGCTCTCCCTTATGGGGGGGAAGCTATGGCTACACCTTC

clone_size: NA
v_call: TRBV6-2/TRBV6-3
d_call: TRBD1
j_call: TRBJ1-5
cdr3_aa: CASSYPPGQGTQPQHF
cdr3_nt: TGTGCCAGCAGTTACCCTCCGGGACAGGGAACCCAGCCCCAGCATTTT

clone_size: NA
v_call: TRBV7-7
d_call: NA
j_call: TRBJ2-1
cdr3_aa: CASNLHRAPLLDEQFF
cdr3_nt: TGTGCCAGCAACCTCCACAGGGCACCGCTACTTGATGAGCAGTTCTTC

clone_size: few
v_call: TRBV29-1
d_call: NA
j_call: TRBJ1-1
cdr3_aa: CSVNKALGEAFF
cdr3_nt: TGCAGCGTAAACAAGGCCCTAGGAGAAGCTTTCTTT

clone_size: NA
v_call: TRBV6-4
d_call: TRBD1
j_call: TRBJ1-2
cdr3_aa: CASSDHGTGGEIPYGYTF
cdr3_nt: TGTGCCAGCAGTGACCACGGGACAGGGGGCGAAATCCCCTATGGCTACACCTTC

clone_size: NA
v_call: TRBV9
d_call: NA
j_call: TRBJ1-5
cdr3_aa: CASSVGPGAQPQHF
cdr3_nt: TGTGCCAGCAGCGTAGGTCCAGGGGCGCAGCCCCAGCATTTT

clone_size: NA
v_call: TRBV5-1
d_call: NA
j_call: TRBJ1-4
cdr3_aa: CASSLAHQDNEKLFF
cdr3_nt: TGCGCCAGCAGCTTGGCCCATCAGGATAATGAAAAACTGTTTTTT

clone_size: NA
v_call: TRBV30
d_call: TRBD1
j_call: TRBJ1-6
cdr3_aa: CAWSGATGGADSSPLHF
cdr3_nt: TGTGCCTGGAGTGGGGCTACAGGGGGCGCGGACTCATCACCCCTCCACTTT

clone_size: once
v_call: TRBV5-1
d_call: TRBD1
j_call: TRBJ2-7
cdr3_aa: CASSDGQGAGEQYF
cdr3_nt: TGCGCCAGCAGCGACGGACAGGGGGCAGGGGAGCAGTACTTC

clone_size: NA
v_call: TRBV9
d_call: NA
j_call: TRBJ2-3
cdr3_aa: CASSVEGTSTDTQYF
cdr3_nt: TGTGCCAGCAGCGTAGAAGGGACTAGCACAGATACGCAGTATTTT

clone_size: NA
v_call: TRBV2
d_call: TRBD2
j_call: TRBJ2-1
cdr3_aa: CASSDSGASYNEQFF
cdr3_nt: TGTGCCAGCAGTGATAGCGGGGCCTCCTACAATGAGCAGTTCTTC

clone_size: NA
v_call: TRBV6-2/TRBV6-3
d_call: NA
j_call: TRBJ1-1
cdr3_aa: CASSYGRLNTEAFF
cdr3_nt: TGTGCCAGCAGTTATGGCAGATTGAACACTGAAGCTTTCTTT

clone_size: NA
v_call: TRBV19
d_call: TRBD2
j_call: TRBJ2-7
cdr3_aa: CASSAGRTTWEQYF
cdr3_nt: TGTGCCAGTAGTGCCGGGAGGACTACGTGGGAGCAGTACTTC

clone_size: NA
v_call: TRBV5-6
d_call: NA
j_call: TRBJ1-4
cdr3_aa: CASSPLTAMNEKLFF
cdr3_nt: TGTGCCAGCAGCCCCTTGACAGCCATGAATGAAAAACTGTTTTTT